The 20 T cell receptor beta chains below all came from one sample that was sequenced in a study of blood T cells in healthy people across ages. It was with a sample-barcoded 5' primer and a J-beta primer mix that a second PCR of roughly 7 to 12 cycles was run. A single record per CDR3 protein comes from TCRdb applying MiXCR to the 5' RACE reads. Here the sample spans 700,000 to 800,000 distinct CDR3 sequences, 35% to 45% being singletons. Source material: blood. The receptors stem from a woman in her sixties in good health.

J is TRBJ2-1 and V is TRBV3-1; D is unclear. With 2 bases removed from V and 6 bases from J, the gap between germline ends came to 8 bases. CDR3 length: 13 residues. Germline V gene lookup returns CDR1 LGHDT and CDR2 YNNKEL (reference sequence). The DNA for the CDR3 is TGTGCCAGCAGCCAATCGGTTAGCAATGAGCAGTTCTTC. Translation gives CASSQSVSNEQFF.

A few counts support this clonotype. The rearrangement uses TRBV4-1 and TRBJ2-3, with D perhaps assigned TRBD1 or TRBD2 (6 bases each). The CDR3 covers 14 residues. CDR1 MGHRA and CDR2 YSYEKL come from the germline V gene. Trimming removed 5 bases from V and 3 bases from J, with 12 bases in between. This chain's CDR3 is CASSTGDTTDTQYF. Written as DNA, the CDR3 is TGCGCCAGCAGCACGGGGGACACGACAGATACGCAGTATTTT.

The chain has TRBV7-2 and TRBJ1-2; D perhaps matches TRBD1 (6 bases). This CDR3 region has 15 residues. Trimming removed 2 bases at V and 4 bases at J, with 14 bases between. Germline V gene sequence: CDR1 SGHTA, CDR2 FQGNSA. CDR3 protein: CASSLLSDSLYGYTF. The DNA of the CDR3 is TGTGCCAGCAGCTTATTATCGGACAGCCTCTATGGCTACACCTTC.

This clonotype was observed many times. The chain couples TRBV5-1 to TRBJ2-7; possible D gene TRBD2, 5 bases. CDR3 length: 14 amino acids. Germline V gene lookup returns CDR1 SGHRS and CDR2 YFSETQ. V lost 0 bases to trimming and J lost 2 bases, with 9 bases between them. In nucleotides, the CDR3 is TGCGCCAGCAGCTTGGACCGGGGTCCCTACGAGCAGTACTTC. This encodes CASSLDRGPYEQYF.

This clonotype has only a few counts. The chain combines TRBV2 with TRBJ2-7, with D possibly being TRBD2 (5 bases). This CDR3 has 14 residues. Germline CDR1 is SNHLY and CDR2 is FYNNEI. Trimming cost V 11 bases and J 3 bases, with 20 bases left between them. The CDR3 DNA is TGTGCCTCCACGAGGGCAGGAATAGTCTACGAGCAGTACTTC. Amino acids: CASTRAGIVYEQYF.

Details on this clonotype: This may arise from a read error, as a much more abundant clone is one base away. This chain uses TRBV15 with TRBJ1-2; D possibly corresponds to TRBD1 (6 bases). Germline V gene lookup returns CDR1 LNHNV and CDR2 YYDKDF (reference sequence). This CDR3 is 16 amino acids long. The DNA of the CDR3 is TGTGCCGCCAGCCAGGCCCTCACAGGGACCCTCTATGGCTACACCTTC. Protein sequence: CAASQALTGTLYGYTF.

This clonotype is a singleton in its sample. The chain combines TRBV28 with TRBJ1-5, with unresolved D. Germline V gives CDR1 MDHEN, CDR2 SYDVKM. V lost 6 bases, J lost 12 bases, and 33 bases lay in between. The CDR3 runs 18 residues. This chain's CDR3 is CASSIGPITGAISRLQHF. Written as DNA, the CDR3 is TGTGCCAGCAGCATCGGGCCAATCACGGGAGCAATCAGCCGGCTCCAGCATTTT.

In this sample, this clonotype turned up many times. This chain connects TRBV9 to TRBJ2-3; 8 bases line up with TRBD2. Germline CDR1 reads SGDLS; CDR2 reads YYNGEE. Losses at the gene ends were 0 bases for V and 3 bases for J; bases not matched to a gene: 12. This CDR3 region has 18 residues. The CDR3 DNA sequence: TGTGCCAGCAGCGTAGCTTGGTCTAGCGGGCTTGATACAGATACGCAGTATTTT. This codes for CASSVAWSSGLDTDTQYF.

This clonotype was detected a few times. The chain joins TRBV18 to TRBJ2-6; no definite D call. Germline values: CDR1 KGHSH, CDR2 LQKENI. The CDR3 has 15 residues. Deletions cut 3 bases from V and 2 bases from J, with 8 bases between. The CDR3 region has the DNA TGTGCCAGCTCACCTGAAACTGCTGGGGCCAACGTCCTGACTTTC. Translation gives CASSPETAGANVLTF.

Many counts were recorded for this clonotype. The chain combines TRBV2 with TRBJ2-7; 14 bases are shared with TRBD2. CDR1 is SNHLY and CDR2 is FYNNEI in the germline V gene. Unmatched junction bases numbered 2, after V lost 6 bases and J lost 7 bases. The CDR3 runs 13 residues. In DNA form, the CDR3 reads TGTGCCAGCAGCCGACTAGCGGGGGGGGAGCAGTACTTC. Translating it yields CASSRLAGGEQYF.

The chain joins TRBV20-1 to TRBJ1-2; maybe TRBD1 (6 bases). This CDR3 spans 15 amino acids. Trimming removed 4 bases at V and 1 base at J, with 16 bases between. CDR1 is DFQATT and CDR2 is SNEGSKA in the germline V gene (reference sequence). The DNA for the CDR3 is TGCAGTGCTACCCCTCGGGGGCCCCTTAACTATGGCTACACCTTC. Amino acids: CSATPRGPLNYGYTF.

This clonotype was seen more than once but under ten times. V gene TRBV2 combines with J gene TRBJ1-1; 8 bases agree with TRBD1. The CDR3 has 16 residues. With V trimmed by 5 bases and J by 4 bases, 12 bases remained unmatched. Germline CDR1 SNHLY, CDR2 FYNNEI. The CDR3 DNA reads TGTGCCAGCAGTCCCCACCCCGGACAGGGCGGCACTGAAGCTTTCTTT. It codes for CASSPHPGQGGTEAFF. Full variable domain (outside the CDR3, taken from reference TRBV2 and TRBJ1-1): EPEVTQTPSHQVTQMGQEVILRCVPISNHLYFYWYRQILGQKVEFLVSFYNNEISEKSEIFDDQFSVERPDGSNFTLKIRSTKLEDSAMYFCASSPHPGQGGTEAFFGQGTRLTVV.

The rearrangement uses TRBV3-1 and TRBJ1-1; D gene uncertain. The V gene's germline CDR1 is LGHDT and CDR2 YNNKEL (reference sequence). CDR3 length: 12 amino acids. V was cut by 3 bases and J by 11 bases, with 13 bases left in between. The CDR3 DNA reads TGTGCCAGCAGCCAGGGCGTGCGAGACGCTTTCTTT. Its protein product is CASSQGVRDAFF. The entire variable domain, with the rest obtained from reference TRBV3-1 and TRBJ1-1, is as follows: DTAVSQTPKYLVTQMGNDKSIKCEQNLGHDTMYWYKQDSKKFLKIMFSYNNKELIINETVPNRFSPKSPDKAHLNLHINSLELGDSAVYFCASSQGVRDAFFGQGTRLTVV.

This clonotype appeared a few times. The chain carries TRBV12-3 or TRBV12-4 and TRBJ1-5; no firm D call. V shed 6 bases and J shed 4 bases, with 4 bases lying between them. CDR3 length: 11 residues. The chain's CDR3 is CASSRNQPQHF. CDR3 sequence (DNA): TGTGCCAGCAGCCGTAATCAGCCCCAGCATTTT.

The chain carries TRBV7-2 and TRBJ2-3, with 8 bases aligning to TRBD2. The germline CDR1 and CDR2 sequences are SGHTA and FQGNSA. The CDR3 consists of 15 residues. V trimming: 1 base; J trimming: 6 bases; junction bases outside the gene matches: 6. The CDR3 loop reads CASSLGGREVDTQYF. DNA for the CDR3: TGTGCCAGCAGCTTAGGGGGGCGGGAGGTTGATACGCAGTATTTT.

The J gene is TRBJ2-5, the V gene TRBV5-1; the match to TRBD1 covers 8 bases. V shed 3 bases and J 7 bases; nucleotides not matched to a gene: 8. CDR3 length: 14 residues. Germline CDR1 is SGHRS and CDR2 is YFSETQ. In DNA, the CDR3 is TGCGCCAGCAGCTCGGACAGGGTTCCTGGGACCCAGTACTTC. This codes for CASSSDRVPGTQYF.

DNA of the CDR3: TGTGCCAGCACCGCCGGGACAGGGGTCGGCGAGCAGTACTTC. Translating gives CASTAGTGVGEQYF. The rearrangement joins TRBV12-3 or TRBV12-4 to TRBJ2-4, with TRBD1 matching over 10 bases. The J call is in doubt because the DNA end fits TRBJ2-7 better. The CDR3 loop spans 14 amino acids.

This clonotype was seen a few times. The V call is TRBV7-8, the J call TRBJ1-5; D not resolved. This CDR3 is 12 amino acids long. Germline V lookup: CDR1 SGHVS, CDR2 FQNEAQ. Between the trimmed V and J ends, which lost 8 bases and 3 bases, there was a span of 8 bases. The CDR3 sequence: CASGPVNQPQHF. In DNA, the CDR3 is TGTGCCAGCGGGCCGGTCAATCAGCCCCAGCATTTT.

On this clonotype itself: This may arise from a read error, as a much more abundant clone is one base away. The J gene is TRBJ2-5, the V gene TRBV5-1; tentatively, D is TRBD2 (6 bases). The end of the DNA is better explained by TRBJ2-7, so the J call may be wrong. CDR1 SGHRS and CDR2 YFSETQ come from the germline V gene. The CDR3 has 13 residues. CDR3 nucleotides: TGCGCCAGCAGCGGGGAGGCCAAGTACGAGCAGTACTTC. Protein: CASSGEAKYEQYF.

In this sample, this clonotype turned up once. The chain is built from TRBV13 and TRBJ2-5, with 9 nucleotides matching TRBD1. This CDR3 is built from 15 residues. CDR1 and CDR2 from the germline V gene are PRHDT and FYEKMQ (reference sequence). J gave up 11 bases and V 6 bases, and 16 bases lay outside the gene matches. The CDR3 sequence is CASSPGDRDTYGQYF. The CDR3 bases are TGTGCCAGCAGTCCCGGGGACAGGGACACCTACGGGCAGTACTTC.